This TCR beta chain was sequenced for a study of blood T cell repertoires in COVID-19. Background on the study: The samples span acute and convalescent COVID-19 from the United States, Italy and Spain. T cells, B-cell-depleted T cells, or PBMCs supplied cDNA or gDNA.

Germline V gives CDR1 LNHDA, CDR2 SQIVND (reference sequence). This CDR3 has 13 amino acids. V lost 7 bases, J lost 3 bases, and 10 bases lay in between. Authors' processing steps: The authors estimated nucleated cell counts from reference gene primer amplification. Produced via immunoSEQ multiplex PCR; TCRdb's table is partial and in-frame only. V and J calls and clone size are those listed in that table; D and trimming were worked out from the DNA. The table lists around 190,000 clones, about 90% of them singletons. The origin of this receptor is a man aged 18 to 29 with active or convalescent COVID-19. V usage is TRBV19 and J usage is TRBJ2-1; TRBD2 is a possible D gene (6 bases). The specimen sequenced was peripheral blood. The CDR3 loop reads CASMRRDYNEQFF. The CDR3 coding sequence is TGTGCCAGTATGAGGCGGGACTACAATGAGCAGTTCTTC.